The sequence of this T cell receptor (beta chain) was determined in a study of CD4+ T cells in melanoma. Clones were read by immunoSEQ multiplex PCR, and TCRdb kept only the in-frame ones, dropping some. The sample lists some 50,000 clones, 89% occurring once. Germline CDR1 MGHDK, CDR2 SYGVNS. The ends were cut back, 11 bases at V and 6 bases at J, with 19 bases in the middle. This CDR3 contains 14 residues. Study-wide findings and caveats: Neoantigen-specific CD4+ T cells in melanoma reportedly had diverse differentiation states. A reported correlation linked neoantigen-specific CD4+ T cells to CD8+, macrophage and B cell function.

Concerning this clone: Antigen specificity is unknown.

The source is a human donor with melanoma. Sequenced: peripheral blood. The chain recombines TRBV25-1 with TRBJ2-2, with a tentative D call TRBD1 (6 bases). The CDR3 coding sequence is TGTGCCGGCAAGGACCAGGGGAGCCCCGGGGAGCTGTTTTTT. Encoded protein: CAGKDQGSPGELFF.